A selection of T cell receptor beta chains follows, all from one sample in a study of response to subunit inactivated influenza vaccine. Via MiXCR, TCRdb re-called the RT-PCR reads, giving one row per CDR3 protein. Altogether 500,000 or so distinct CDR3 sequences are present, more than 15% being singletons, with the ten largest covering 3% to 3.5%. The sample was CD4+ T cells sorted from PBMCs, taken less than 30 months after vaccination. The receptors were sampled from a man aged 50-75 years who received an inactivated influenza vaccine. Each CDR3 is given with its conserved first and last residue. Fields, in order: J gene, V gene, CDR3 protein.

>TRBJ2-7|TRBV5-1
CASTYSGRSYEQYF
>TRBJ1-1|TRBV7-9
CLGQENTEAFF
>TRBJ2-3|TRBV11-3
CASSFGFGGASTDTQYF
>TRBJ1-5|TRBV20-1
CSASRPGSNQPQHF
>TRBJ2-7|TRBV12-3/TRBV12-4
CASHNGRLPYEQYF
>TRBJ1-5|TRBV12-3/TRBV12-4
CASSLALGGSSNQPQHF
>TRBJ2-7|TRBV6-6
CASSLLAEGIPVF
>TRBJ2-1|TRBV20-1
CSAGIPGLYNEQFF
>TRBJ1-1|TRBV6-2/TRBV6-3
CASSGQGWRNTEAFF
>TRBJ2-5|TRBV24-1
CATSTWGFETQYF
>TRBJ1-4|TRBV7-9
CASSLGAGTENEKLFF
>TRBJ2-5|TRBV7-9
CASSQIITETQYF
>TRBJ2-1|TRBV12-3/TRBV12-4
CASSFSRPEQFF
>TRBJ2-2|TRBV7-3
CASTEGDGELFF
>TRBJ1-4|TRBV6-1
CASSRTLNPEKLFF
>TRBJ1-5|TRBV12-3/TRBV12-4
CASSFHPDNQPQHF
>TRBJ2-7|TRBV3-1
CASSRGLANEQYF
>TRBJ2-7|TRBV7-9
CASSPRDRAYEQYF
>TRBJ2-1|TRBV20-1
CSASSEFGVNEQFF
>TRBJ2-1|TRBV25-1
CASSAWGTGGQNEQFF
>TRBJ2-2|TRBV5-6
CAISYRRLRTSGNTGELFF
>TRBJ1-6|TRBV4-3
CASSQDDFYNSPLHF
>TRBJ1-5|TRBV6-2/TRBV6-3
CASSYSSRSGFGGNQPQHF
>TRBJ2-5|TRBV7-2
CASAPTRGLQETQYF
>TRBJ2-7|TRBV10-3
CAISGTGEEGLDEQYF
>TRBJ1-5|TRBV20-1
CSAHGKGDQPQHF
>TRBJ2-1|TRBV5-4
CASSLARGLAGTYNEQFF
>TRBJ2-3|TRBV4-2
CASSQGLAGGGTDTQYF